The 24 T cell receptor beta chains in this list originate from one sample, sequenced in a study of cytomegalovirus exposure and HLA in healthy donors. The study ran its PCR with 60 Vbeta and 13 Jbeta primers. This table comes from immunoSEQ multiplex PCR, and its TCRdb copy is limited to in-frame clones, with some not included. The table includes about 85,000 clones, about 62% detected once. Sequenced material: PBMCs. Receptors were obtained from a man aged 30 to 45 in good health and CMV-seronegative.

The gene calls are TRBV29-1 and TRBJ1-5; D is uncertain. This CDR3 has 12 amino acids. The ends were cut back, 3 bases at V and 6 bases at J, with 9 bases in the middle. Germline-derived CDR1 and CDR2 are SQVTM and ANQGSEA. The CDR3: CSVDTPGQPQHF. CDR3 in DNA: TGCAGCGTTGATACACCGGGTCAGCCCCAGCATTTT.

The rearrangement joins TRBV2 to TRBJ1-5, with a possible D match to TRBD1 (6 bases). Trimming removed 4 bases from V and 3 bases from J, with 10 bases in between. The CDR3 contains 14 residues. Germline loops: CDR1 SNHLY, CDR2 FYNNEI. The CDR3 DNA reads TGTGCCAGCAGTGGGGGGCAGCTCAATCAGCCCCAGCATTTT. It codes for CASSGGQLNQPQHF.

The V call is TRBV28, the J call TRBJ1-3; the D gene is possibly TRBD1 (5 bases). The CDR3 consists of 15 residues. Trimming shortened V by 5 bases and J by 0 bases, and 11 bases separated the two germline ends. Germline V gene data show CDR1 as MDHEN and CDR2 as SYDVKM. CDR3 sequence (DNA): TGTGCCAGCAGTCATCAGGGAAACTCTGGAAACACCATATATTTT. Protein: CASSHQGNSGNTIYF.

CDR3 nucleotide sequence: TGTGCCAGCAGTTTATCCAGCGGGGTTTACGAGCAGTACTTC. Protein: CASSLSSGVYEQYF. The rearrangement joins TRBV27 to TRBJ2-7; 7 bases align to TRBD2. Germline loops: CDR1 MNHEY, CDR2 SMNVEV (reference sequence). Losses at the gene ends were 0 bases for V and 4 bases for J; bases not matched to a gene: 3. The CDR3 is 14 amino acids.

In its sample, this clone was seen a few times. CDR3 nucleotides: TGTGCCAGCAGCTTGGCTAGCGGGAGTAACATTCAGTACTTC. Translation: CASSLASGSNIQYF. The chain employs TRBV11-2 and TRBJ2-4, with 10 bases fitting TRBD2. V shed 3 bases, J shed 7 bases, and the junction held 3 bases outside the gene matches. CDR1 and CDR2 (germline): SGHAT, FQNNGV. The CDR3 contains 14 residues.

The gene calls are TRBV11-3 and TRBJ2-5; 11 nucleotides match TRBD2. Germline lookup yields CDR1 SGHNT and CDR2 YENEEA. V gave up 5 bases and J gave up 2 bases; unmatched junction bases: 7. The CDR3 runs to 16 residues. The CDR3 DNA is TGTGCCAGCAGCCTCCGACTAGCGGGGCGACAAGAGACCCAGTACTTC. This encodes CASSLRLAGRQETQYF.

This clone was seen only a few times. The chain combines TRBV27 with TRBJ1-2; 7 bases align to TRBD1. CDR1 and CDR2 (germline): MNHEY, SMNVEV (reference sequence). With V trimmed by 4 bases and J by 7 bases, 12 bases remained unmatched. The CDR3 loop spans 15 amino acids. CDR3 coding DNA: TGTGCCAGCAGTTCCACACCCGACAGGGCTGCTGGCTACACCTTC. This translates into CASSSTPDRAAGYTF.

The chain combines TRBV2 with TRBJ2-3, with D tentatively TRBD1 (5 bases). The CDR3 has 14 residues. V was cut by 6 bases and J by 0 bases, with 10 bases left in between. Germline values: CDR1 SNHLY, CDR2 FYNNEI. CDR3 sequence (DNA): TGTGCCAGCAGCAGGCAGGGTAGCACAGATACGCAGTATTTT. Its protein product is CASSRQGSTDTQYF.

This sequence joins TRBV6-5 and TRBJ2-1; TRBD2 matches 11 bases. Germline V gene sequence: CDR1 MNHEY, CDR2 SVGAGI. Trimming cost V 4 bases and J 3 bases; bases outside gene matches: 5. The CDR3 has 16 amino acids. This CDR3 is CASSFSGTSGYNEQFF. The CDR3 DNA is TGTGCCAGCAGTTTTTCCGGGACTAGCGGCTACAATGAGCAGTTCTTC.

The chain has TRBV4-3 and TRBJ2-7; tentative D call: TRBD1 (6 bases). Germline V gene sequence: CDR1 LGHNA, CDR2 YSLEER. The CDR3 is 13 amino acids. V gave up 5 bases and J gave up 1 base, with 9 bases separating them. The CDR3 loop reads CASSSGQSYEQYF. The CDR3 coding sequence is TGCGCCAGCAGCTCCGGACAGTCCTACGAGCAGTACTTC.

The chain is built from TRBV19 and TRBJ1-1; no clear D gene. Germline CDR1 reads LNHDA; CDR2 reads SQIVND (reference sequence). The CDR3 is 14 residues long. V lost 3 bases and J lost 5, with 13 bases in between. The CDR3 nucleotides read TGTGCCAGTAGTATGTGGGGAGGAGGGACTGAAGCTTTCTTT. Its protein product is CASSMWGGGTEAFF.

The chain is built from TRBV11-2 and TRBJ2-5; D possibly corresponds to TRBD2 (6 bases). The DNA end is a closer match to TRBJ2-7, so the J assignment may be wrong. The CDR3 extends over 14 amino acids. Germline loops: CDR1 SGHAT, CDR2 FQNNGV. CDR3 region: CASSHRDWGYEQYF. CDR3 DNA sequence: TGTGCCAGCAGCCACCGGGACTGGGGCTACGAGCAGTACTTC.

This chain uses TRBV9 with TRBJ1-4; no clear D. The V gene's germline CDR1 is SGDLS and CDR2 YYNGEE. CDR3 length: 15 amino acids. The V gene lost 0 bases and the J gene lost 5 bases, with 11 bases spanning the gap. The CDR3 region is CASSVDFGQNEKLFF. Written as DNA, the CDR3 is TGTGCCAGCAGCGTAGATTTTGGGCAGAATGAAAAACTGTTTTTT.

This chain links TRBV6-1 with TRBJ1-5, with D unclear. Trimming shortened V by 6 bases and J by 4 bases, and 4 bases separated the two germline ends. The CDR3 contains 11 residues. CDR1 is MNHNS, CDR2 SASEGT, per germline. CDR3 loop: CASRRNQPQHF. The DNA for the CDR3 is TGTGCCAGCAGGAGGAATCAGCCCCAGCATTTT.

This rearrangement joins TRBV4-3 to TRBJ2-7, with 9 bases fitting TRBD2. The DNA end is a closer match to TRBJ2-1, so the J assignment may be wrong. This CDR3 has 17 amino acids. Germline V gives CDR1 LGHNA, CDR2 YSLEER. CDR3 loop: CASSQAARGGGDNEQFF. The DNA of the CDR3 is TGCGCCAGCAGCCAAGCCGCCCGCGGGGGGGGCGACAATGAGCAGTTCTTC.

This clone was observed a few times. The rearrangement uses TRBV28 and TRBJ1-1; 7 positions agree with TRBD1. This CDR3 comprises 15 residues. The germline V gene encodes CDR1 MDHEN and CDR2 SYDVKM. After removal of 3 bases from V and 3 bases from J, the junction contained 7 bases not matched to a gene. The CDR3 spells CASSFGQDYHTEAFF. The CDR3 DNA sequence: TGTGCCAGCAGTTTCGGACAGGATTACCACACTGAAGCTTTCTTT.

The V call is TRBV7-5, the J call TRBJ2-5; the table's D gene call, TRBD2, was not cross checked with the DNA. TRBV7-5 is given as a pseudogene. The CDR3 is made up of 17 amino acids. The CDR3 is CARSSGTSGQLQETQYF. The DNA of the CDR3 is TGTGCCAGAAGCTCAGGGACTAGCGGCCAACTTCAAGAGACCCAGTACTTC.

CDR3 region: CAWSALVPGQGGEEYF. For the CDR3, the DNA is TGTGCCTGGAGTGCCTTAGTCCCGGGACAGGGCGGTGAGGAGTATTTT. The chain links TRBV30 to TRBJ2-3, with TRBD1 matching 9 bases. Losses at the gene ends were 1 base for V and 13 bases for J; bases not matched to a gene: 18. The CDR3 sequence is 16 residues long. Looked up from germline, CDR1 is GTSNPN and CDR2 is SVGIG (reference sequence). Drawing the rest from reference TRBV30 and TRBJ2-3, the complete variable domain is SQTIHQWPATLVQPVGSPLSLECTVEGTSNPNLYWYRQAAGRGLQLLFYSVGIGQISSEVPQNLSASRPQDRQFILSSKKLLLSDSGFYLCAWSALVPGQGGEEYFGPGTRLTVL.

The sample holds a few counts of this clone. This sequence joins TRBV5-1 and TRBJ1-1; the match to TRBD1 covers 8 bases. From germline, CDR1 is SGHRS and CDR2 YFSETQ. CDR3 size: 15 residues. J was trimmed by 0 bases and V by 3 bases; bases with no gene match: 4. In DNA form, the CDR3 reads TGCGCCAGCAGCTGGGCAGGGGGCATGAACACTGAAGCTTTCTTT. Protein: CASSWAGGMNTEAFF.

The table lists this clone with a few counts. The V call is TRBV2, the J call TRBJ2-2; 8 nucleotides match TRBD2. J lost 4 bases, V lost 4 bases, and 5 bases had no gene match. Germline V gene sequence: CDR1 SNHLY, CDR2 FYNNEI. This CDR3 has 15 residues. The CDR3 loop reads CASSAGLGSTGELFF. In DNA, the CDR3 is TGTGCCAGCAGTGCGGGACTAGGGAGCACCGGGGAGCTGTTTTTT.

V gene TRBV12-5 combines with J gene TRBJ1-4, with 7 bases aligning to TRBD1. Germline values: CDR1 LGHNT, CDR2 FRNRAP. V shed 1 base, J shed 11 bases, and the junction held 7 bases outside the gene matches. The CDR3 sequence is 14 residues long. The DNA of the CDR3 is TGTGCTAGTGGTTTGGACAGGGGTTATCAGAAACTGTTTTTT. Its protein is CASGLDRGYQKLFF.

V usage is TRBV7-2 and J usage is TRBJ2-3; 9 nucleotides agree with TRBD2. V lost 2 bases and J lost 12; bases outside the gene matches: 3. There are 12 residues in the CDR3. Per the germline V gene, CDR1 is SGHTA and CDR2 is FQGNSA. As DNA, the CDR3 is TGTGCCAGCAGCTTAAGGGGACTAGCACAGTATTTT. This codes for CASSLRGLAQYF.

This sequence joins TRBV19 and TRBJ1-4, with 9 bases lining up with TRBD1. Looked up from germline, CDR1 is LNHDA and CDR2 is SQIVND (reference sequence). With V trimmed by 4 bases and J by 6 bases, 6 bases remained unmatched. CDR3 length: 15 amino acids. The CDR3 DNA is TGTGCCAGTAGTAACACCGGGACAGGGTATGAAAAACTGTTTTTT. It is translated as CASSNTGTGYEKLFF.

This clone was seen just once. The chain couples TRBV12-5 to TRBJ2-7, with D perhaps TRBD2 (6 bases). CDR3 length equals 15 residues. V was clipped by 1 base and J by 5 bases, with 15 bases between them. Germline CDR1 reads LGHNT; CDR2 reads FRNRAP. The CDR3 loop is CASGLGEIVADEQYF. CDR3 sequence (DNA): TGTGCTAGTGGTTTGGGAGAAATCGTAGCGGACGAGCAGTACTTC.